This T cell receptor beta chain was identified in a study of T-cell reconstitution after alpha-beta-depleted transplantation in children. Overall study findings and caveats: At one year after transplant, newly produced T cells mostly accounted for T-cell counts and diversity. Two months or so post-transplant, alpha-beta T cells reportedly derived from several hundred expanded graft clones.

Germline V gives CDR1 SGHAT, CDR2 FQNNGV. This CDR3 contains 16 residues. V dropped 3 bases and J dropped 9; count of bases not matched to a gene: 9. TCRbeta library construction was performed incorporating unique molecular identifiers. Each CDR3 protein gets one entry after TCRdb re-called the PCR reads with MiXCR. Of about 260,000 distinct CDR3 sequences listed, 7.5% to 9.5% are singletons. At least ten counts were recorded for this clonotype. Antigen specificity is unknown. The V and J genes are TRBV11-2 and TRBJ2-7; TRBD2 matches at 15 bases. The clonotype originates from a male patient aged 10-17 years who had a stem cell transplant for acute lymphoblastic leukemia, so the T cells may come from the graft donor. The sequenced sample was PBMCs, mostly from graft donor cells, obtained 180 days after TCRalphabeta/CD19-depleted stem cell transplant. CDR3 protein: CASSLIRTSGRAGQYF. The CDR3 bases are TGTGCCAGCAGCTTGATCCGGACTAGCGGGAGGGCCGGGCAGTACTTC.